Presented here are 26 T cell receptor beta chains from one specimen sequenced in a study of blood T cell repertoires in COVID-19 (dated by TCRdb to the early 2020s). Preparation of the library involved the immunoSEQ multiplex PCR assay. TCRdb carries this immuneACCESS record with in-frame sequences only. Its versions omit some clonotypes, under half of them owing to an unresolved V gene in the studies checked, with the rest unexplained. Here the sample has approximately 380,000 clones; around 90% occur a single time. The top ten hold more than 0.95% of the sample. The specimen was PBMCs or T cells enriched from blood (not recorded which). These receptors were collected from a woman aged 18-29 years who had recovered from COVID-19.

The CDR3 bases are TGTGCCAGCAGTGAAGGAAGTTCAGGAGGAGGATCCGTCCTGACTTTC. It specifies CASSEGSSGGGSVLTF. The chain employs TRBV6-1 and TRBJ2-6; TRBD2 is a possible D gene (5 bases). The CDR3 extends over 16 amino acids. The germline V and J ends were trimmed by 1 base and 12 bases, with 19 bases remaining between them. In germline, CDR1 is MNHNS, CDR2 SASEGT.

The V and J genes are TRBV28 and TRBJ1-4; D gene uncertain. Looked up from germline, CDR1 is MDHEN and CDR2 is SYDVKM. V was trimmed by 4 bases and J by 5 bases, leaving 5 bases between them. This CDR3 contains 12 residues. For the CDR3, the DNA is TGTGCCAGCAGTTCCCTCAATGAAAAACTGTTTTTT. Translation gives CASSSLNEKLFF.

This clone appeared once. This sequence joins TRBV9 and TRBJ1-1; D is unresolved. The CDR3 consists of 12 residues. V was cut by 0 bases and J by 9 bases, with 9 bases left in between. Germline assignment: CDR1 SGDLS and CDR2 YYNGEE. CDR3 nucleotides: TGTGCCAGCAGCGTAGGGGCAGGCCAAGCTTTCTTT. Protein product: CASSVGAGQAFF.

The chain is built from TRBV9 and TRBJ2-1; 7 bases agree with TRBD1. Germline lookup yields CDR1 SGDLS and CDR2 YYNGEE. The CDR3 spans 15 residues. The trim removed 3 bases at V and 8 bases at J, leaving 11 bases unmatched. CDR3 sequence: CASSAATGPQDEQFF. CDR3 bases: TGTGCCAGCAGCGCTGCGACAGGGCCCCAGGATGAGCAGTTCTTC.

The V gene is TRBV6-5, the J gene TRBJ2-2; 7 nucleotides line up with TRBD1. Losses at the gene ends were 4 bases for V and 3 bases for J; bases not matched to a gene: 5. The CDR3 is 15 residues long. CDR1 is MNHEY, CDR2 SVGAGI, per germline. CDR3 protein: CASSSYDRDTGELFF. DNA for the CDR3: TGTGCCAGCAGTTCCTACGACAGGGACACCGGGGAGCTGTTTTTT.

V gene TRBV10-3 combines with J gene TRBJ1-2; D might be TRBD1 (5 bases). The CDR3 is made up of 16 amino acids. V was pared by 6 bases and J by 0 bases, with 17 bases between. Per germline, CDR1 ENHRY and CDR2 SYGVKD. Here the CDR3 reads CAISGQDGPTNYGYTF. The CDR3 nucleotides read TGTGCCATCAGCGGACAAGACGGACCTACTAACTATGGCTACACCTTC.

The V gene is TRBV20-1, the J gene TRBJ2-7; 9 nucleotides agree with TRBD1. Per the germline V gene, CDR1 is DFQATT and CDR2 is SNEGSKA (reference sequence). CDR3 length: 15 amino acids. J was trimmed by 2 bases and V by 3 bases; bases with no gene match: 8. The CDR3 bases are TGCAGTGCTAGTAGTTCGACAGGGGGACCCTACGAGCAGTACTTC. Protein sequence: CSASSSTGGPYEQYF.

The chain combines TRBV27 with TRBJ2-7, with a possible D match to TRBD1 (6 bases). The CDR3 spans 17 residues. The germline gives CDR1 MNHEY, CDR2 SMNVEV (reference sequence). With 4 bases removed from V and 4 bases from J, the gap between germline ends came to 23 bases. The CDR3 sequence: CASSSRYRWTEKYEQYF. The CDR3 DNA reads TGTGCCAGCAGTTCCAGATATCGATGGACAGAGAAGTACGAGCAGTACTTC.

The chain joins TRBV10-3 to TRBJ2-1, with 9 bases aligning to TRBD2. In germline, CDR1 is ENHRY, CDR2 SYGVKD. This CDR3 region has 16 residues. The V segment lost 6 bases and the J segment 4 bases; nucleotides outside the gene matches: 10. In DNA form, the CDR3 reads TGTGCCATCAGCGATCCCATAGCGGGGGTTTACAATGAGCAGTTCTTC. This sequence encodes CAISDPIAGVYNEQFF.

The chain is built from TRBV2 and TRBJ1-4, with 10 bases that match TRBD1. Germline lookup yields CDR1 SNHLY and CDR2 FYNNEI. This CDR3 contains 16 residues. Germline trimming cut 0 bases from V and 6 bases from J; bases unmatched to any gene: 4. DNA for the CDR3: TGTGCCAGCAGTGAAGCGGGGGGACAGGGGCATGAAAAACTGTTTTTT. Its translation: CASSEAGGQGHEKLFF.

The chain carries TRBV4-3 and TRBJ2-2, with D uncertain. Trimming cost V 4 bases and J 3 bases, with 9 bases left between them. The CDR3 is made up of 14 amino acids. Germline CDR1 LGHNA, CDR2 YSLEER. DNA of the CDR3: TGCGCCAGCAGCCTGGCAATCGACACCGGGGAGCTGTTTTTT. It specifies CASSLAIDTGELFF.

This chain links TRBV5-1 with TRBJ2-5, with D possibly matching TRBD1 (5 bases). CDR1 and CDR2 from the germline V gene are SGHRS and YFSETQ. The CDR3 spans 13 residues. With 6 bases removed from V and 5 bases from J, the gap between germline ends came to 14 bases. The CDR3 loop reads CASNRRNRETQYF. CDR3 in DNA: TGCGCCAGCAACCGAAGAAACAGGGAGACCCAGTACTTC. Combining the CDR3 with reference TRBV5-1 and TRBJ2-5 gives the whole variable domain KAGVTQTPRYLIKTRGQQVTLSCSPISGHRSVSWYQQTPGQGLQFLFEYFSETQRNKGNFPGRFSGRQFSNSRSEMNVSTLELGDSALYLCASNRRNRETQYFGPGTRLLVL.

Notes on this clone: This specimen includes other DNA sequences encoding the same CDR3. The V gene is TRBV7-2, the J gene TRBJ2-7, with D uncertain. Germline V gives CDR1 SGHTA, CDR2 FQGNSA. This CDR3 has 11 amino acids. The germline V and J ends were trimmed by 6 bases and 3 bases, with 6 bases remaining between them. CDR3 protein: CASSSYYEQYF. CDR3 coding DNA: TGTGCCAGCAGTTCCTACTACGAGCAGTACTTC.

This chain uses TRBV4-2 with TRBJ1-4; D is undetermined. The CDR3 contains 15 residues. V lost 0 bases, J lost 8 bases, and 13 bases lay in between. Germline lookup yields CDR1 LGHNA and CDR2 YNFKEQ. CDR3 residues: CASSQDEGGKEKLFF. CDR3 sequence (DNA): TGTGCCAGCAGCCAAGATGAAGGAGGAAAGGAAAAACTGTTTTTT.

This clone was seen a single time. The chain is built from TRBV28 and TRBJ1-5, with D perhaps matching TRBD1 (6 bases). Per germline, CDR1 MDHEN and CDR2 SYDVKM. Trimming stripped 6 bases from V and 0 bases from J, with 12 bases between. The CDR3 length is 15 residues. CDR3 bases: TGTGCCAGCAGGAGAGACAGGTATAGCAATCAGCCCCAGCATTTT. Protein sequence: CASRRDRYSNQPQHF.

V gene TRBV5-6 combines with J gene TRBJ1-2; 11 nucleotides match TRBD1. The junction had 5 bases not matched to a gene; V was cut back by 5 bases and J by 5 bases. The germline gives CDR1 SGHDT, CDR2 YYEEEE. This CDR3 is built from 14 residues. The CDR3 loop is CASRGQGAGYGYTF. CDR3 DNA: TGTGCCAGCAGAGGACAGGGGGCTGGGTATGGCTACACCTTC.

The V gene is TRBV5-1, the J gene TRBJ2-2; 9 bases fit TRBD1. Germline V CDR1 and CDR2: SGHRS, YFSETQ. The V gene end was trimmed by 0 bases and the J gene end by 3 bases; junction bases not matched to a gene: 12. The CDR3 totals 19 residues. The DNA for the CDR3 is TGCGCCAGCAGCTTGGTTCTTACGGGACAGGGACGGCACACCGGGGAGCTGTTTTTT. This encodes CASSLVLTGQGRHTGELFF.

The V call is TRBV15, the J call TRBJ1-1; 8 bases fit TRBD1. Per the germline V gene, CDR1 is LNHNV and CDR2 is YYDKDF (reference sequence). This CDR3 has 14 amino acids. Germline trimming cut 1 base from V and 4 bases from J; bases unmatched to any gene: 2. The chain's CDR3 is CATSRGTGGTEAFF. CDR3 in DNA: TGTGCCACCAGCAGAGGCACAGGGGGCACTGAAGCTTTCTTT.

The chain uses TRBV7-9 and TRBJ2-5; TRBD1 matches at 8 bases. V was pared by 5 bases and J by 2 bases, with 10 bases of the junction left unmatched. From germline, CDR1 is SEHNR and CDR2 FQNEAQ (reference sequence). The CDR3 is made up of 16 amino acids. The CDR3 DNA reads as TGTGCCAGCAGCCTCGGACAGGGAAAGAGGCAAGAGACCCAGTACTTC. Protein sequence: CASSLGQGKRQETQYF.

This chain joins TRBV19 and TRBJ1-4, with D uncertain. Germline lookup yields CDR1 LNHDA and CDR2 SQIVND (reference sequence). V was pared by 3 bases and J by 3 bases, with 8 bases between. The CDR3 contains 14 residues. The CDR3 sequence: CASSIPGSNEKLFF. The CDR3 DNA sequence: TGTGCCAGTAGTATTCCGGGGTCTAATGAAAAACTGTTTTTT.

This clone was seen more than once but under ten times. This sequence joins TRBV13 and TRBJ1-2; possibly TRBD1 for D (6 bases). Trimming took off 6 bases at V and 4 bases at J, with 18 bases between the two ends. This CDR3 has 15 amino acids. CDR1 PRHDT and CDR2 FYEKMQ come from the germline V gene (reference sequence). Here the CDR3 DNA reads TGTGCCAGCAGTTTCACACAGGGACTAGTCTATGGCTACACCTTC. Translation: CASSFTQGLVYGYTF.

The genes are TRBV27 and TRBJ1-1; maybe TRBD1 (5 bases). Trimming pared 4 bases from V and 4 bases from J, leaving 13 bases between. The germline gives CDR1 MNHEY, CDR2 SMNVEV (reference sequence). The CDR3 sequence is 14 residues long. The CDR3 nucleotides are TGTGCCAGCAGTTACCGAGACGGGGGCACTGAAGCTTTCTTT. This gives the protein CASSYRDGGTEAFF.

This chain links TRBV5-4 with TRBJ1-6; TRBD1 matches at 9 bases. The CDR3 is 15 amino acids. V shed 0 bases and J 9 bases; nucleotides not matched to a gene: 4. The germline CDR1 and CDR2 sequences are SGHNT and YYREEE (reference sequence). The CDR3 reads CASSLEGQGGSPLHF. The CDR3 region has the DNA TGTGCCAGCAGCTTGGAGGGACAGGGCGGTTCACCCCTCCACTTT.

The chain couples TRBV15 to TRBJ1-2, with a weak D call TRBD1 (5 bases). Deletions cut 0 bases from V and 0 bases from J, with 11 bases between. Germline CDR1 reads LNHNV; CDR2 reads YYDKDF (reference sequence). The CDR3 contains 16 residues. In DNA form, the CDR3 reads TGTGCCACCAGCAGAGATAGGGGATACTCTAACTATGGCTACACCTTC. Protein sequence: CATSRDRGYSNYGYTF.

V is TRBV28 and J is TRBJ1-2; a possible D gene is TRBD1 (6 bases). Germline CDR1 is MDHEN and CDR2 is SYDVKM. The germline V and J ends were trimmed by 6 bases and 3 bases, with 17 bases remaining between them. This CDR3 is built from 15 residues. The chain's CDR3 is CASSPVIQGYYGYTF. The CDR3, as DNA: TGTGCCAGCAGCCCTGTGATCCAGGGGTACTATGGCTACACCTTC.

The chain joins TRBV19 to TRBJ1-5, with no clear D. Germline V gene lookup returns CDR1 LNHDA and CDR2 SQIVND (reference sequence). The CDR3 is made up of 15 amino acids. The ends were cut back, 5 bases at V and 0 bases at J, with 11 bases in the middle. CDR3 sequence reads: CASSADTYSNQPQHF. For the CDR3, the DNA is TGTGCCAGTAGTGCAGACACCTATAGCAATCAGCCCCAGCATTTT. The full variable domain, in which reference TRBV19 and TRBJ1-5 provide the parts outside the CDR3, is DGGITQSPKYLFRKEGQNVTLSCEQNLNHDAMYWYRQDPGQGLRLIYYSQIVNDFQKGDIAEGYSVSREKKESFPLTVTSAQKNPTAFYLCASSADTYSNQPQHFGDGTRLSIL.